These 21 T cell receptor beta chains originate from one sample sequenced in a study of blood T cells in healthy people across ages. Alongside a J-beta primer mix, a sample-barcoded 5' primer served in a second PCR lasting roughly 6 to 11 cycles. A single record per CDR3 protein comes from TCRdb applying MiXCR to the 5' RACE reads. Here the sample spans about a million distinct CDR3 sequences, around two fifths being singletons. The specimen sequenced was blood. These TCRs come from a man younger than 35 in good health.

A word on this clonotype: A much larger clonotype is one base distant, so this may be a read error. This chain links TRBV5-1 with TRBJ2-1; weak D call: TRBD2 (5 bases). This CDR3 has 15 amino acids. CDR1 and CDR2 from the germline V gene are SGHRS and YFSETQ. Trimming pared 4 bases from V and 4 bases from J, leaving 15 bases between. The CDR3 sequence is CASSMDLTTYNEQFF. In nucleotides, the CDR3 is TGCGCCAGCAGCATGGACCTGACTACTTACAATGAGCAGTTCTTC.

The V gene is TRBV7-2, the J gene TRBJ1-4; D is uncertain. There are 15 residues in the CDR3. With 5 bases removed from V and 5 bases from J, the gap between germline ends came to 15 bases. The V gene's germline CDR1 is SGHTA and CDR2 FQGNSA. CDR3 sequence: CASSPRRSKNEKLFF. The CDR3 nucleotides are TGTGCCAGCAGCCCCAGACGATCGAAAAATGAAAAACTGTTTTTT.

The chain's CDR3 is CASSFRAGEETQYF. In DNA, the CDR3 is TGTGCCAGCAGTTTTAGGGCGGGGGAAGAGACCCAGTACTTC. The V and J genes are TRBV12-3 or TRBV12-4 and TRBJ2-5, with TRBD2 matching 7 bases. The CDR3 is 14 residues long. Trimming removed 3 bases from V and 3 bases from J; junction bases left unmatched: 4.

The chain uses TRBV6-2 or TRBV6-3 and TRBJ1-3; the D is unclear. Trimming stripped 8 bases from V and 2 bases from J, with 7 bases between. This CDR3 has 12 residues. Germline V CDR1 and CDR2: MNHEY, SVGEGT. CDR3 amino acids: CASGSTGNTIYF. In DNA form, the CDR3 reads TGTGCCAGCGGTTCGACTGGAAACACCATATATTTT.

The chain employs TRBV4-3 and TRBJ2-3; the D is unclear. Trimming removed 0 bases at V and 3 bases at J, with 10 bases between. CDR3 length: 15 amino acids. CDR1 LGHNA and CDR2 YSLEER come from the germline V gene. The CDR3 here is CASSQDGVETDTQYF. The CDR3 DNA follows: TGCGCCAGCAGCCAAGATGGAGTAGAAACAGATACGCAGTATTTT.

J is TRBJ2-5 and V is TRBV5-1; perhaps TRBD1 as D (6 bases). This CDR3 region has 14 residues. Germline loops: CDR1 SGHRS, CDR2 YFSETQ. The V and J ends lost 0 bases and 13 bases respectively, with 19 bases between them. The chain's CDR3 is CASSLEPHTGSPYF. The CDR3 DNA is TGCGCCAGCAGCTTGGAGCCCCATACAGGGTCGCCGTACTTC.

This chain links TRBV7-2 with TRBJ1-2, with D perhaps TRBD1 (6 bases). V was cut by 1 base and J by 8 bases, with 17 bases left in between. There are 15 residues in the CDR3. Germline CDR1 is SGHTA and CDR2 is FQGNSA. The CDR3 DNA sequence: TGTGCCAGCAGCTTAGGAGGGGGGACATCCTGGGGCTACACCTTC. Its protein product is CASSLGGGTSWGYTF. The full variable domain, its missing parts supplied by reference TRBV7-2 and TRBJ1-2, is GAGVSQSPSNKVTEKGKDVELRCDPISGHTALYWYRQSLGQGLEFLIYFQGNSAPDKSGLPSDRFSAERTGGSVSTLTIQRTQQEDSAVYLCASSLGGGTSWGYTFGSGTRLTVV.

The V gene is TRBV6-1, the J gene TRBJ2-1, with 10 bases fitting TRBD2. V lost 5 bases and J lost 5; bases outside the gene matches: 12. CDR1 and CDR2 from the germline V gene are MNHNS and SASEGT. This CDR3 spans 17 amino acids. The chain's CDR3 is CASSRHVRTSGNNEQFF. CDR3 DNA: TGTGCCAGCAGTCGGCATGTCAGGACTAGCGGCAACAATGAGCAGTTCTTC.

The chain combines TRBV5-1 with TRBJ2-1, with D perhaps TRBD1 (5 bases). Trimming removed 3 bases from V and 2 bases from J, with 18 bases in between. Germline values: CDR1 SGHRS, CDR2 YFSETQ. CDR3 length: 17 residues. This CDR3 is CASSSDTGVGAYNEQFF. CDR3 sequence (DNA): TGCGCCAGCAGCTCGGACACTGGGGTGGGCGCCTACAATGAGCAGTTCTTC.

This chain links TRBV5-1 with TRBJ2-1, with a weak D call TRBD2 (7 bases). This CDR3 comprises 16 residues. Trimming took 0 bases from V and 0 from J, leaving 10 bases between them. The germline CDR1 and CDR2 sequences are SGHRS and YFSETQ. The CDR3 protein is CASSLEGGGSYNEQFF. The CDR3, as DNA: TGCGCCAGCAGCTTGGAGGGGGGGGGCTCCTACAATGAGCAGTTCTTC.

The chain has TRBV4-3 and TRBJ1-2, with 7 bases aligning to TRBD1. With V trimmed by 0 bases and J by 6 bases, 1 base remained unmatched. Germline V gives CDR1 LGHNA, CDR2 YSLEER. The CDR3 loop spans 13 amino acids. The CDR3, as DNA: TGCGCCAGCAGCCAAGACGGGACAGATGGCTACACCTTC. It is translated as CASSQDGTDGYTF.

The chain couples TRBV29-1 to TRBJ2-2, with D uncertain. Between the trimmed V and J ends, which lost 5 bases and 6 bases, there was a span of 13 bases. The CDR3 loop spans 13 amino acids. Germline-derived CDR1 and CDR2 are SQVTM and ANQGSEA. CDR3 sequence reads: CSVRGSGSGELFF. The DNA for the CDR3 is TGCAGCGTTCGTGGGTCGGGTTCCGGGGAGCTGTTTTTT.

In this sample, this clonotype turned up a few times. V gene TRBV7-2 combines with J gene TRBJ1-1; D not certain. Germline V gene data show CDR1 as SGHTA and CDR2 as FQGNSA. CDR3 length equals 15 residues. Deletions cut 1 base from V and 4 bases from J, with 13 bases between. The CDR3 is CASSLVTLQATEAFF. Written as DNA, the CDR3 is TGTGCCAGCAGCTTAGTTACCTTGCAGGCCACTGAAGCTTTCTTT.

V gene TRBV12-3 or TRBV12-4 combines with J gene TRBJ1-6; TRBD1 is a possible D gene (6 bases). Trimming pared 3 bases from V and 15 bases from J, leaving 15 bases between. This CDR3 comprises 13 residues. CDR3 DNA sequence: TGTGCCAGCAGTTTTCGGACAGCCGCATACCTCCACTTT. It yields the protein CASSFRTAAYLHF.

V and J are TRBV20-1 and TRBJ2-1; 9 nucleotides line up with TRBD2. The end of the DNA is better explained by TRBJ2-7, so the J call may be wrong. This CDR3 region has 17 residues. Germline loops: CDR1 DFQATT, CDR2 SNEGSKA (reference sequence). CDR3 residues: CSARDYGSLAGNNEQYF. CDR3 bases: TGCAGTGCTAGAGATTACGGGAGCCTAGCGGGAAACAATGAGCAGTACTTC.

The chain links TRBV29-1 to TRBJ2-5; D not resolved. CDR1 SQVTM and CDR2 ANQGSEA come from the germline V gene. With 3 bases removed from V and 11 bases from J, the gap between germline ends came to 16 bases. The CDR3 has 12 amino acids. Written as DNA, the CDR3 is TGCAGCGTTGATATAGGCAGACCAGAGCAGTACTTC. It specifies CSVDIGRPEQYF.

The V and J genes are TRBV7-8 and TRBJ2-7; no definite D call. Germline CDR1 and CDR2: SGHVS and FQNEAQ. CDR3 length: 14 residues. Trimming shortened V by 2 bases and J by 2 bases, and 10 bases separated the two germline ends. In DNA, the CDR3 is TGTGCCAGCAGCTTAAGTACGCTAACCTACGAGCAGTACTTC. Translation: CASSLSTLTYEQYF. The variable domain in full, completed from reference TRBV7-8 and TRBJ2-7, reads GAGVSQSPRYKVAKRGQDVALRCDPISGHVSLFWYQQALGQGPEFLTYFQNEAQLDKSGLPSDRFFAERPEGSVSTLKIQRTQQEDSAVYLCASSLSTLTYEQYFGPGTRLTVT.

The CDR3 is CASTGGLNEQFF. CDR3 bases: TGTGCCAGCACTGGGGGGCTCAATGAGCAGTTCTTC. The chain joins TRBV2 to TRBJ2-1; D is tentatively TRBD1 or TRBD2 (6 bases each). This CDR3 has 12 amino acids. Germline CDR1 reads SNHLY; CDR2 reads FYNNEI. With 7 bases removed from V and 6 bases from J, the gap between germline ends came to 10 bases. The full variable domain, in which reference TRBV2 and TRBJ2-1 provide the parts outside the CDR3, is EPEVTQTPSHQVTQMGQEVILRCVPISNHLYFYWYRQILGQKVEFLVSFYNNEISEKSEIFDDQFSVERPDGSNFTLKIRSTKLEDSAMYFCASTGGLNEQFFGPGTRLTVL.

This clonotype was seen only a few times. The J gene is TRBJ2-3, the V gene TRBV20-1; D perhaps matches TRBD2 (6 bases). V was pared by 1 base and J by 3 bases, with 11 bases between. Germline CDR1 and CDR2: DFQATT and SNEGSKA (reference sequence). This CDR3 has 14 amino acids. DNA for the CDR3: TGCAGTGCTAGAGCAGGAGGGAGAACAGATACGCAGTATTTT. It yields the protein CSARAGGRTDTQYF.

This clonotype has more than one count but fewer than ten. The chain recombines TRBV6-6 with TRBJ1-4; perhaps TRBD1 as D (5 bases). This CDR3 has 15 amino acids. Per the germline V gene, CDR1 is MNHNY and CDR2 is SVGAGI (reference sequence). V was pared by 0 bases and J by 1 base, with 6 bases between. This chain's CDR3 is CASSYSGETNEKLFF. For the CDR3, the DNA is TGTGCCAGCAGTTACTCAGGGGAAACTAATGAAAAACTGTTTTTT.

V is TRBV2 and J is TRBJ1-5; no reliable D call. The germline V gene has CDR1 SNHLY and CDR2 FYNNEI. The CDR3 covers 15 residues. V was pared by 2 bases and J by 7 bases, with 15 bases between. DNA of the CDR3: TGTGCCAGCAGTGAAATAGGTAGGAATACCCAGCCCCAGCATTTT. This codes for CASSEIGRNTQPQHF.